These 5 T cell receptor beta chains share one sample of origin, sequenced in a study of CD8 T cells in ankylosing spondylitis. Each CDR3 protein is one row after TCRdb ran MiXCR on the 5' RACE reads. The sample lists 150,000 to 200,000 distinct CDR3 sequences, around a tenth occurring once. Sequenced sample: blood, either unsorted or a sorted T cell fraction (not recorded which). Source of these receptors: a female donor with ankylosing spondylitis or in good health (not recorded which).

The chain carries TRBV21-1 and TRBJ1-5. TRBV21-1 is a listed pseudogene. This CDR3 is 9 amino acids long. CDR3 region: CAPRQPQHF. Written as DNA, the CDR3 is TGTGCCCCCAGGCAGCCCCAGCATTTT.

This clonotype was observed a handful of times. The chain is built from TRBV14 and TRBJ2-1; 8 positions agree with TRBD2. From germline, CDR1 is SGHDN and CDR2 FVKESK. The length of the CDR3 is 16 residues. V lost 3 bases to trimming and J lost 5 bases; unmatched junction nucleotides: 9. The CDR3 is CASSHASGSFDNEQFF. CDR3 nucleotides: TGTGCCAGCAGCCACGCAAGCGGGAGTTTTGACAATGAGCAGTTCTTC.

This clonotype was counted many times. Here the CDR3 DNA reads TGCAGTGCTAGAGATCCGGGGGGACAGGGAAGGAATGAGCAGTTCTTC. Protein sequence: CSARDPGGQGRNEQFF. The V gene is TRBV20-1, the J gene TRBJ2-1; TRBD1 matches at 9 bases. V gave up 0 bases and J gave up 7 bases; unmatched junction bases: 10. Germline CDR1 reads DFQATT; CDR2 reads SNEGSKA (reference sequence). This CDR3 spans 16 amino acids.

This clonotype was counted ten times or more. The V gene is TRBV3-1, the J gene TRBJ2-7, with D maybe TRBD1 (6 bases). CDR1 is LGHDT and CDR2 is YNNKEL in the germline V gene (reference sequence). The ends were cut back, 6 bases at V and 6 bases at J, with 30 bases in the middle. The length of the CDR3 is 18 residues. CDR3 sequence (DNA): TGTGCCAGCAGTCCTGCCTCCTACTTACAGGGCTCCCCCGGCGAGCAGTACTTC. It yields the protein CASSPASYLQGSPGEQYF.

This clonotype was observed many times. The genes are TRBV5-1 and TRBJ2-1; TRBD1 or TRBD2 may be the D gene (5 bases each). Germline assignment: CDR1 SGHRS and CDR2 YFSETQ. The V end was cut by 4 bases, the J end by 0 bases, with 17 bases between. CDR3 length: 17 residues. The CDR3: CASSALGVGSSYNEQFF. CDR3 in DNA: TGCGCCAGCAGCGCCCTGGGGGTTGGGAGCTCCTACAATGAGCAGTTCTTC.